The 21 T cell receptor beta chains given below trace back to one sample, sequenced in a study of molecular identifiers for immune sequencing clone quantification. Using its own MiXCR run on the PCR reads, TCRdb lists one record per CDR3 protein. The sample holds 600,000 to 650,000 distinct CDR3 sequences; 15% to 20% are singletons and the top ten take approximately 0.9%. The material sequenced was naive CD8+ T cells from blood, with Jurkat cell RNA spiked in. Subset noted: FACS-sorted CD8+CD4-CCR7+CD45RA+ naive T cells. Every receptor here comes from a human donor in good health. Some libraries in this study had Jurkat cell RNA spiked in.

The chain employs TRBV19 and TRBJ2-5; 8 bases line up with TRBD1. From germline, CDR1 is LNHDA and CDR2 SQIVND (reference sequence). CDR3 length: 14 amino acids. J was trimmed by 2 bases and V by 3 bases; bases with no gene match: 2. The CDR3 bases are TGTGCCAGTAGTATGGACAGGGAACAAGAGACCCAGTACTTC. Translating it yields CASSMDREQETQYF.

At least ten counts were recorded for this clonotype. The CDR3 coding sequence is TGTGCCAGCAGTTTACCCCTACTAGCGGAAAGGGGGACAGATACGCAGTATTTT. This translates into CASSLPLLAERGTDTQYF. The gene calls are TRBV28 and TRBJ2-3, with TRBD2 matching over 8 bases. This CDR3 spans 18 amino acids. Germline V lookup: CDR1 MDHEN, CDR2 SYDVKM. The J segment lost 3 bases and the V segment lost 2 bases, leaving 13 bases of the junction unmatched.

The chain is built from TRBV20-1 and TRBJ2-5; TRBD1 agrees at 9 bases. The CDR3 runs to 14 residues. The V gene's germline CDR1 is DFQATT and CDR2 SNEGSKA (reference sequence). The ends lost 5 bases at V and 2 bases at J; junction bases unmatched: 6. The CDR3 is CSACDRGEQETQYF. The DNA of the CDR3 is TGCAGTGCTTGCGACAGGGGGGAACAAGAGACCCAGTACTTC.

This clonotype was seen more than once but under ten times. This CDR3 is CASSLGAGGNNEQFF. The CDR3 nucleotides read TGTGCCAGCAGTTTAGGAGCGGGGGGGAACAATGAGCAGTTCTTC. The rearrangement links TRBV27 to TRBJ2-1; 10 bases map to TRBD2. Per the germline V gene, CDR1 is MNHEY and CDR2 is SMNVEV (reference sequence). This CDR3 region has 15 residues. With 2 bases clipped from V and 5 bases from J, the junction kept 3 bases outside the gene matches.

This clonotype was observed a handful of times. This chain joins TRBV6-2 or TRBV6-3 and TRBJ2-7; 7 positions agree with TRBD2. The CDR3 has 15 amino acids. J gave up 0 bases and V 5 bases, and 7 bases lay outside the gene matches. Germline V gene data show CDR1 as MNHEY and CDR2 as SVGEGT. CDR3 amino acids: CASSAPLAGSYEQYF. In DNA form, the CDR3 reads TGTGCCAGCAGTGCACCCTTAGCGGGCTCCTACGAGCAGTACTTC.

Many counts were recorded for this clonotype. V is TRBV20-1 and J is TRBJ2-1; D uncertain. Per the germline V gene, CDR1 is DFQATT and CDR2 is SNEGSKA (reference sequence). V lost 7 bases to trimming and J lost 7 bases, with 17 bases between them. The length of the CDR3 is 13 residues. Written as DNA, the CDR3 is TGCAGTGTCCCCGGTCCACTTGGGAATGAGCAGTTCTTC. This translates into CSVPGPLGNEQFF.

This clonotype showed up many times. The rearrangement links TRBV4-3 to TRBJ2-7; no clear D gene. The CDR3 extends over 13 amino acids. V was cut by 0 bases and J by 2 bases, with 5 bases left in between. Per germline, CDR1 LGHNA and CDR2 YSLEER. The DNA for the CDR3 is TGCGCCAGCAGCCAAGAACAGACCTACGAGCAGTACTTC. This codes for CASSQEQTYEQYF.

The sample holds many counts of this clonotype. CDR3 sequence: CASSLGRSRGSHYEQYF. The DNA for the CDR3 is TGTGCCAGCAGCTTGGGTAGGTCGAGGGGCTCTCACTACGAGCAGTACTTC. V gene TRBV7-2 combines with J gene TRBJ2-7; D may match TRBD1 or TRBD2 (5 bases each). Per germline, CDR1 SGHTA and CDR2 FQGNSA. The CDR3 is 17 residues long. The germline V and J ends were trimmed by 3 bases and 3 bases, with 21 bases remaining between them.

As to this clonotype: This may be a read error, as it is one base from a much larger clone. This chain connects TRBV20-1 to TRBJ2-3; D is undetermined. The V gene's germline CDR1 is DFQATT and CDR2 SNEGSKA (reference sequence). The CDR3 extends over 12 amino acids. The CDR3: CSAQTPTDTRYF. The DNA for the CDR3 is TGCAGTGCTCAGACACCCACAGATACGCGGTATTTT.

This clonotype was seen many times. V usage is TRBV5-4 and J usage is TRBJ2-7; 11 nucleotides agree with TRBD1. Germline V CDR1 and CDR2: SGHNT, YYREEE (reference sequence). Trimming at V came to 4 bases and at J to 5 bases, leaving 8 bases not matched to a gene. The CDR3 contains 15 residues. The chain's CDR3 is CASSLLGQGANEQYF. Written as DNA, the CDR3 is TGTGCCAGCAGCCTACTCGGACAGGGGGCGAACGAGCAGTACTTC. The variable domain in full, with the rest retrieved from reference TRBV5-4 and TRBJ2-7, is ETGVTQSPTHLIKTRGQQVTLRCSSQSGHNTVSWYQQALGQGPQFIFQYYREEENGRGNFPPRFSGLQFPNYSSELNVNALELDDSALYLCASSLLGQGANEQYFGPGTRLTVT.

In the case of this clonotype: One end of the junction varies from germline; a read error may be responsible. The rearrangement uses TRBV19 and TRBJ2-2, with D possibly being TRBD2 (6 bases). Germline loops: CDR1 LNHDA, CDR2 SQIVND (reference sequence). The CDR3 is 20 amino acids. The CDR3 sequence: CVSSVDETRILSPNTGELFF. The CDR3, as DNA: TGTGTCAGTAGTGTCGATGAGACTAGAATTTTATCACCGAACACCGGGGAGCTGTTTTTT. Based on the CDR3 plus reference TRBV19 and TRBJ2-2, the full variable domain is DGGITQSPKYLFRKEGQNVTLSCEQNLNHDAMYWYRQDPGQGLRLIYYSQIVNDFQKGDIAEGYSVSREKKESFPLTVTSAQKNPTAFYLCVSSVDETRILSPNTGELFFGEGSRLTVL.

Turning to this clonotype: At one boundary the junction diverges from the germline segment, which might be a read error. The rearrangement joins TRBV7-2 to TRBJ2-4; 7 bases match TRBD2. This CDR3 is 14 amino acids long. Germline V gene lookup returns CDR1 SGHTA and CDR2 FQGNSA. CDR3 coding DNA: TGTGCCAGCAGCCTAGCGGTAGCCAAAAACATTCAGTACTTC. Its protein product is CASSLAVAKNIQYF.

This clonotype occurred many times. This rearrangement joins TRBV12-3 or TRBV12-4 to TRBJ2-5; TRBD1 might be the D (8 bases). Trimming stripped 5 bases from V and 5 bases from J, with 18 bases between. CDR3 length equals 15 residues. The CDR3 loop is CASSDGQGGLETQYF. CDR3 bases: TGTGCCAGCAGTGACGGACAGGGAGGGTTGGAGACCCAGTACTTC.

In this sample, this clonotype turned up a few times. V usage is TRBV27 and J usage is TRBJ1-1; D not certain. With 6 bases removed from V and 3 bases from J, the gap between germline ends came to 11 bases. The germline V gene has CDR1 MNHEY and CDR2 SMNVEV (reference sequence). The CDR3 has 13 residues. CDR3 bases: TGTGCCAGCAGCACATTCTTAGACACTGAAGCTTTCTTT. This translates into CASSTFLDTEAFF.

Regarding this clonotype: A much larger clone differs by one base, so this may be a read error. V and J are TRBV6-6 and TRBJ2-3; D unresolved. Looked up from germline, CDR1 is MNHNY and CDR2 is SVGAGI (reference sequence). V shed 4 bases and J shed 1 base, with 6 bases lying between them. CDR3 size: 13 residues. The chain's CDR3 is CASSFYRTDTQYF. The DNA for the CDR3 is TGTGCCAGCAGTTTCTACCGCACAGATACGCAGTATTTT.

The chain recombines TRBV2 with TRBJ2-3; 7 positions match TRBD1. V lost 11 bases, J lost 6 bases, and 17 bases stayed unmatched. The CDR3 is 15 residues long. CDR1 is SNHLY and CDR2 is FYNNEI in the germline V gene. The CDR3 protein is CAGNTGEFITDTQYF. DNA of the CDR3: TGTGCCGGCAATACAGGGGAATTCATCACGGATACGCAGTATTTT.

As concerns this clonotype: A single base separates this from a much larger clone, so it may be a read error. This chain joins TRBV27 and TRBJ2-7, with D perhaps being TRBD1 or TRBD2 (5 bases each). Germline V CDR1 and CDR2: MNHEY, SMNVEV (reference sequence). The CDR3 contains 14 residues. V was clipped by 5 bases and J by 4 bases, with 15 bases between them. The CDR3 region is CASSTWGKGYEQYF. CDR3 bases: TGTGCCAGCAGTACTTGGGGGAAGGGGTACGAGCAGTACTTC.

This rearrangement joins TRBV9 to TRBJ2-7; 11 bases agree with TRBD1. After removal of 0 bases from V and 2 bases from J, the junction contained 4 bases not matched to a gene. Germline assignment: CDR1 SGDLS and CDR2 YYNGEE. This CDR3 spans 16 amino acids. CDR3 sequence reads: CASSVVGTGGPYEQYF. CDR3 bases: TGTGCCAGCAGCGTAGTTGGGACAGGGGGGCCCTACGAGCAGTACTTC.

This clonotype was observed a handful of times. The chain carries TRBV19 and TRBJ1-5; D gene unclear. V was cut by 5 bases and J by 6 bases, with 20 bases left in between. Germline V gives CDR1 LNHDA, CDR2 SQIVND (reference sequence). There are 16 residues in the CDR3. The CDR3 reads CASSEGRWAGSQPQHF. CDR3 coding DNA: TGTGCCAGTAGTGAAGGGCGTTGGGCAGGCAGTCAGCCCCAGCATTTT. The full variable domain, with the rest looked up from reference TRBV19 and TRBJ1-5, is DGGITQSPKYLFRKEGQNVTLSCEQNLNHDAMYWYRQDPGQGLRLIYYSQIVNDFQKGDIAEGYSVSREKKESFPLTVTSAQKNPTAFYLCASSEGRWAGSQPQHFGDGTRLSIL.

The table lists this clonotype with many counts. Here the CDR3 reads CASSLPGQGPTEAFF. CDR3 nucleotide sequence: TGTGCCAGCAGCCTTCCAGGACAGGGGCCCACTGAAGCTTTCTTT. The rearrangement joins TRBV7-9 to TRBJ1-1; 9 bases are shared with TRBD1. From germline, CDR1 is SEHNR and CDR2 FQNEAQ (reference sequence). The V gene end was trimmed by 5 bases and the J gene end by 4 bases; junction bases not matched to a gene: 8. The CDR3 totals 15 residues. The complete variable domain, with remaining parts taken from reference TRBV7-9 and TRBJ1-1, reads DTGVSQNPRHKITKRGQNVTFRCDPISEHNRLYWYRQTLGQGPEFLTYFQNEAQLEKSRLLSDRFSAERPKGSFSTLEIQRTEQGDSAMYLCASSLPGQGPTEAFFGQGTRLTVV.

The chain carries TRBV9 and TRBJ1-5; D ambiguous. The CDR3 length is 15 residues. V was shortened by 0 bases and J by 6 bases, with 13 bases between the two germline ends. Germline lookup yields CDR1 SGDLS and CDR2 YYNGEE. The CDR3 nucleotides are TGTGCCAGCAGCGTAGAGGGAGACCCCGGTCAGCCCCAGCATTTT. Protein: CASSVEGDPGQPQHF.